Described below is a single T cell receptor beta chain sequence and its context. This clonotype has only a few counts. Its antigen is still unknown. Base-call qualities are not available, and no considerably larger clone is one nucleotide away. The data belong to a study of naive and memory T cell subsets (dated 2017 in TCRdb). With regard to the full study: The study applied an open-source, UMI-based TCR alpha and beta sequencing pipeline to sorted naive and memory peripheral blood T cell subsets. The results of the functional CMV T cell responses matched the IgG serology results in every case. RNA was DNase-treated and reverse transcribed with TCR constant-region primers, mostly using SuperScript III.

The method was UMI-ligation and nested PCR. The beta constant-region primer was an equimolar mix of two oligonucleotides covering both TRBC1 and TRBC2. Four rounds of PCR, combining the SP2 primer with nested alpha and beta constant-region primers, were used to amplify the ligated cDNA. A single-stranded oligonucleotide containing the SP2 primer and a 12-nucleotide UMI was joined to the 3' end of the cDNA by T4 RNA ligase 1. The ligation reaction was kept at 16 degrees C for roughly 19-24 hours. PCR2 was usually performed as a SYBR Green qPCR and halted at a preset threshold so that over-amplification would not occur. Agencourt AMPure XP magnetic beads were used for all purifications after the first. Library quantification was done by Qubit, followed by a TapeStation check on which the main peak was expected at around 650 bp. The pooled libraries were sequenced on an Illumina MiSeq using v2 2x251 paired-end kits, which usually yielded about 0.9-2.1 million reads per sample. Libraries were pooled at around 3.8 nM per sample, and roughly 5-8% PhiX was added to improve cluster recognition. From the authors' description of their analysis: V and J genes were assigned to Demultiplexor-processed FASTQ reads by Decombinator through tag matching, with a single base-pair mismatch being allowed. Collapsinator relied on UMIs to fix sequencing errors as well as frequency errors caused by PCR heterogeneity. CDR3Translator translated TCRs and extracted CDR3s from the conserved cysteine to the FGXG phenylalanine, flagging non-productive sequences. Repertoires were subsampled to equal numbers of UMI-defined TCRs before Gini, Shannon entropy and inverse Simpson indices were calculated. Within the linear range, a power law was fitted by maximum likelihood to the distributions of clonotype abundance. On one naive CD8 sample, the pipeline and MIGEC gave similar UMI counts, unique TCR numbers and clonal distributions. One analysis removed from the naive repertoire any naive TCRs that were also present in any memory subset from the same donor. A set of approximately 7,300 CMV-associated CDR3 sequences, compiled from VDJdb and a published dataset, was used to search the repertoires. The public reads were reprocessed in TCRdb via fastp at Q25 and MiXCR, keeping in-frame beta chains. Identical CDR3 protein sequences are pooled into one entry, listed with their most common genes and DNA. TCRdb's processing, not the authors', yielded these V and J calls. This sample is represented by roughly 100,000 distinct CDR3 sequences; about 11% of them were singletons. The top ten hold more than 0.11% of the sample.

The paper's findings and limits, for the study overall: A few larger clonotypes were present in naive repertoires, especially CD8 naive repertoires, and these clonotypes were possibly memory cells re-expressing CD45RA. The abundance of TCRs followed a power law with an exponent that differed between naive and memory subsets yet stayed consistent across the three individuals. Once error correction was done, more than 85% of naive TCR sequences showed up just once, which made the naive abundance distributions much steeper than those of the memory subsets. No ground truth was available to validate the repertoire findings for the naive and memory subsets. In both CD4 and CD8 cells, a rise in Gini index and a fall in Shannon and inverse Simpson diversity were observed from naive through CM, EM and EMRA. RNA-based TCR counts may be affected by expression changes linked to T cell activation and differentiation. Each clonotype was defined as a single alpha or beta chain sequence rather than as a paired alpha/beta receptor.

Separate amplification of TCR alpha and beta chain libraries was performed from the second PCR step onward. Donor CMV status was determined by IFNgamma production from CD4+ T cells after overnight stimulation of fresh PBMCs with CMV viral lysate. Miltenyi beads were used first to positively select CD4 T cells, and CD8 T cells were then positively selected from the CD4-negative fraction. After staining for CD3, CD4, CD8, CD45RA, CD27 and a live/dead dye, cells were sorted on a BD Aria II into four subsets based on CD45RA and CD27. Blood came from three healthy volunteers, each fractionated into CD4 and CD8 T cells and then into four differentiation subsets. Roughly 110 ml of peripheral blood was collected from each donor, and PBMC were isolated by Ficoll-Paque PLUS density-gradient centrifugation. The sorted cells were lysed in RLT buffer, after which RNA was extracted using a Qiagen RNeasy kit and kept at -80 degrees C.

The V end loses 4 bases and the J end loses 7 bases, and a stretch of 14 bases separates them. CDR1 and CDR2 (MNHEY, SVGAGI) derive from the germline V gene. The CDR3 covers 15 residues, taking in both the cysteine and the phenylalanine. Only the CDR3 DNA stays, 45 bases, in frame from base 1. The sequencing input was naive CD4+ T cells from blood. The cell subset or site label here, explained by the study, means: naive T cells, CD45RA high CD27+. The chain links TRBV6-5 with TRBJ1-6, with TRBD1 as a weak D call on 5 bases. This TCR derives from a human donor in good health. This receptor has the CDR3 CASSLAGRGNSPLHF. The DNA sequence follows: TGTGCCAGCAGTTTAGCAGGACGGGGGAATTCACCCCTCCACTTT.